These T cell receptor beta chains were read from a single sample in a study of T cells after yellow fever vaccination. TCRdb reprocessed the 5' RACE reads with MiXCR, giving one entry per CDR3 protein. The table has roughly 500,000 distinct CDR3 sequences, roughly 19% seen once; the top ten hold approximately 15%. Source: PBMCs, taken 15 days after the yellow fever booster vaccination. The receptors shown here come from a man aged 30 to 45 who received the YFV17D yellow fever vaccine. Each CDR3 is given with its conserved first and last residue. D genes are given only for firm matches. Size is omitted from some rows. Given values are once, few, many or a class for expanded clones.

d_gene,v_gene,j_gene,abundance,CDR3aa,CDR3nt
TRBD1,TRBV27,TRBJ2-6,-,CASSSRGSLGANVLTF,TGTGCCAGCAGTTCCAGGGGGTCATTGGGGGCCAACGTCCTGACTTTC
-,TRBV7-8,TRBJ2-3,few,CASSPQGRSPDTQYF,TGTGCCAGCAGCCCACAGGGTAGGAGCCCAGATACGCAGTATTTT
-,TRBV6-6,TRBJ1-5,-,CASTYGPNQPQHF,TGTGCCAGCACCTACGGGCCCAATCAGCCCCAGCATTTT
-,TRBV20-1,TRBJ2-5,-,CSARTTRYQETQYF,TGCAGTGCGCGAACCACTAGGTACCAAGAGACCCAGTACTTC
TRBD1,TRBV3-1,TRBJ2-1,-,CASSQAGGGYNEQFF,TGTGCCAGCAGCCAAGCAGGGGGCGGGTACAATGAGCAGTTCTTC
-,TRBV27,TRBJ2-5,few,CASSSFRWGETQYF,TGTGCCAGCAGTTCCTTTCGGTGGGGAGAGACCCAGTACTTC
-,TRBV6-5,TRBJ1-6,-,CASSYGRGQGSPLHF,TGTGCCAGCAGTTACGGACGGGGACAAGGCTCACCCCTCCACTTT
TRBD1,TRBV4-3,TRBJ2-1,-,CASSLHQGVSDEQFF,TGCGCCAGCAGCCTCCACCAGGGGGTATCGGATGAGCAGTTCTTC
-,TRBV7-6,TRBJ2-2,few,CASSVSEANTGELFF,TGTGCCAGCAGCGTGTCGGAGGCGAACACCGGGGAGCTGTTTTTT
-,TRBV29-1,TRBJ1-1,few,CSTRPHGPNTEAFF,TGCAGCACAAGACCTCATGGGCCGAACACTGAAGCTTTCTTT
-,TRBV27,TRBJ2-7,-,CASRGGNPGGPRDYEQYF,TGTGCCAGCAGAGGCGGGAACCCCGGGGGTCCCCGGGACTACGAGCAGTACTTC
TRBD2,TRBV7-2,TRBJ2-1,-,CASSLATSGSRGFF,TGTGCCAGCAGCTTAGCGACTAGCGGGAGTAGGGGGTTCTTC
-,TRBV6-5,TRBJ2-3,-,CASSYASPVAGYTDTQYF,TGTGCCAGCAGTTACGCTTCCCCCGTTGCGGGGTACACAGATACGCAGTATTTT
TRBD2,TRBV29-1,TRBJ2-1,-,CSAGRASGRNGNEQFF,TGCAGCGCCGGTAGGGCTAGCGGGAGAAATGGCAATGAGCAGTTCTTC
-,TRBV5-4,TRBJ2-3,-,CASSLVGARNTQYF,TGTGCCAGCAGCTTGGTGGGAGCACGAAATACGCAGTATTTT
TRBD2,TRBV20-1,TRBJ2-3,few,CSASPLAGSGGGTDTQYF,TGCAGTGCTAGCCCCCTAGCGGGATCGGGAGGGGGCACAGATACGCAGTATTTT
TRBD2,TRBV2,TRBJ2-1,few,CASIRDYSYNEQFF,TGTGCCAGTATCCGGGACTACTCCTACAATGAGCAGTTCTTC
-,TRBV19,TRBJ2-1,-,CASSNIGGNNEQFF,TGTGCCAGTAGTAACATAGGTGGGAATAATGAGCAGTTCTTC
-,TRBV5-1,TRBJ1-2,-,CASSGSGTANYGYTF,TGCGCCAGCAGCGGATCCGGGACCGCGAACTATGGCTACACCTTC
-,TRBV29-1,TRBJ2-7,-,CSVGDGRSYEQYF,TGCAGCGTTGGCGACGGGCGCTCCTACGAGCAGTACTTC
TRBD2,TRBV19,TRBJ2-1,few,CASSIERTSGSYNEQFF,TGTGCCAGTAGTATAGAGAGGACTAGCGGGAGTTACAATGAGCAGTTCTTC
-,TRBV25-1,TRBJ1-5,-,CASSESTNQPQHF,TGTGCCAGCAGTGAATCTACGAATCAGCCCCAGCATTTT
-,TRBV28,TRBJ2-5,-,CASSTTGTQMTQYF,TGTGCCAGCAGTACTACCGGGACGCAGATGACCCAGTACTTC
TRBD1,TRBV12-3/TRBV12-4,TRBJ2-7,few,CASSFRSGGYEQYF,TGTGCCAGCAGTTTTCGTTCAGGGGGCTACGAGCAGTACTTC
TRBD1,TRBV6-2/TRBV6-3,TRBJ1-6,few,CASTLTDRGDSPLHF,TGTGCCAGCACCCTGACGGACAGGGGAGATTCACCCCTCCACTTT
-,TRBV27,TRBJ1-2,-,CASSVRDGGSLGYTF,TGTGCCAGCAGTGTCCGGGACGGAGGTAGTCTGGGCTACACCTTC
-,TRBV20-1,TRBJ2-1,-,CSASQGSYNEQFF,TGCAGTGCTAGTCAGGGGTCCTACAATGAGCAGTTCTTC
-,TRBV7-6,TRBJ2-1,-,CASSLLPPYNEQFF,TGTGCCAGCAGCTTACTGCCCCCCTACAATGAGCAGTTCTTC
-,TRBV7-7,TRBJ2-3,-,CASSPLAAGSSDTQYF,TGTGCCAGCAGCCCCTTGGCCGCGGGGAGTTCAGATACGCAGTATTTT
-,TRBV18,TRBJ2-3,-,CASSPPSVPTDTQYF,TGTGCCAGCTCACCGCCTAGCGTACCAACAGATACGCAGTATTTT
-,TRBV20-1,TRBJ1-2,few,CSAPGRNYGYTF,TGCAGTGCCCCGGGACGGAACTATGGCTACACCTTC
-,TRBV20-1,TRBJ2-5,-,CSVNRPYQETQYF,TGCAGTGTGAACAGACCGTACCAAGAGACCCAGTACTTC
-,TRBV18,TRBJ1-5,-,CASSPPGGTGPQHF,TGTGCCAGCTCACCACCGGGGGGGACCGGGCCCCAGCATTTT
TRBD2,TRBV7-2,TRBJ2-7,few,CASSLDHSGSYEQYF,TGTGCCAGCAGCTTAGATCACAGCGGGAGTTACGAGCAGTACTTC
-,TRBV6-5,TRBJ2-2,-,CASSYRGGELFF,TGTGCCAGCAGTTACCGAGGCGGGGAGCTGTTTTTT
TRBD1,TRBV3-1,TRBJ2-4,-,CASSRGTGSYAQYF,TGTGCCAGCAGCCGTGGGACAGGGTCATATGCTCAGTACTTC
TRBD2,TRBV5-1,TRBJ2-5,-,CASSLVGRPPETQYF,TGCGCCAGCAGCTTGGTCGGGAGGCCCCCAGAGACCCAGTACTTC
TRBD1,TRBV28,TRBJ1-1,-,CASSSTGGRGAFF,TGTGCCAGCAGTTCCACAGGGGGCCGAGGGGCTTTCTTT
TRBD1,TRBV12-3/TRBV12-4,TRBJ2-2,few,CASRTGGWAGELFF,TGTGCCAGCAGGACAGGGGGCTGGGCCGGGGAGCTGTTTTTT
-,TRBV27,TRBJ2-5,-,CASSLMGDGGEETQYF,TGTGCCAGCAGTTTAATGGGCGATGGGGGCGAAGAGACCCAGTACTTC
-,TRBV28,TRBJ1-4,-,CASRLRPSRGEKLFF,TGTGCCAGCAGACTCCGACCGAGCCGTGGCGAAAAACTGTTTTTT
-,TRBV6-5,TRBJ2-1,-,CASSFDRSSEQFF,TGTGCCAGCAGTTTCGACCGAAGTAGTGAGCAGTTCTTC
TRBD2,TRBV5-4,TRBJ2-6,once,CASSLGLNRGSPGANVLTF,TGTGCCAGCAGCTTGGGCCTTAATCGCGGGAGTCCCGGGGCCAACGTCCTGACTTTC
-,TRBV20-1,TRBJ2-3,few,CSAMKTDTQYF,TGCAGTGCTATGAAAACAGATACGCAGTATTTT
TRBD2,TRBV27,TRBJ2-5,few,CASSRKPAGGQETQYF,TGTGCCAGCAGCCGAAAACCAGCGGGAGGGCAAGAGACCCAGTACTTC
-,TRBV3-1,TRBJ2-5,few,CASSQDLRVQETQYF,TGTGCCAGCAGCCAAGATCTCCGAGTCCAAGAGACCCAGTACTTC
-,TRBV7-8,TRBJ2-5,-,CASSLGELDRETQYF,TGTGCCAGCAGCTTAGGAGAGCTAGACAGGGAGACCCAGTACTTC
-,TRBV20-1,TRBJ2-1,-,CSAIRAQGYNEQFF,TGCAGTGCTATTAGGGCGCAAGGCTACAATGAGCAGTTCTTC
TRBD1,TRBV30,TRBJ1-5,-,CAWRQGNNQPQHF,TGTGCCTGGAGACAGGGGAATAATCAGCCCCAGCATTTT
-,TRBV20-1,TRBJ1-4,once,CSARSGATQGYEKLFF,TGCAGTGCTAGGTCAGGGGCCACACAGGGTTATGAGAAACTGTTTTTT
-,TRBV18,TRBJ2-2,-,CASSSLGGADTGELFF,TGTGCCAGCTCCTCACTCGGCGGGGCCGACACCGGGGAGCTGTTTTTT
-,TRBV11-2,TRBJ2-1,few,CASSLTLVVSYNEQFF,TGTGCCAGCAGCTTAACCTTAGTAGTATCCTACAATGAGCAGTTCTTC
-,TRBV15,TRBJ1-5,once,CATSTPRLQGPQHF,TGTGCCACCAGCACCCCGCGGTTACAGGGGCCCCAGCATTTT
TRBD2,TRBV6-5,TRBJ2-1,few,CASTYSGTTYEQFF,TGTGCCAGCACTTACAGCGGGACCACTTATGAGCAGTTCTTC